Below are 31 T cell receptor beta chains sequenced from a single sample in a study of blood T cell repertoires in COVID-19. Profiling relied on immunoSEQ multiplex PCR, and the TCRdb table lists in-frame clones only, not all of them. The table shows 250,000 to 300,000 clones, with over 70% occurring only once. Material for sequencing was peripheral blood. These receptor sequences come from a man at least 80 years old with acute or convalescent COVID-19.

This rearrangement joins TRBV25-1 to TRBJ2-1; 9 bases align to TRBD1. Looked up from germline, CDR1 is MGHDK and CDR2 is SYGVNS. The CDR3 sequence is 15 residues long. V trimming: 6 bases; J trimming: 9 bases; junction bases outside the gene matches: 12. Written as DNA, the CDR3 is TGTGCCAGCAGGTCACAGGGGGCGCGACCGGGTGAGCAGTTCTTC. It specifies CASRSQGARPGEQFF.

This clone was counted a single time. V and J are TRBV3-1 (or the pseudogene TRBV3-2) and TRBJ1-3, with D perhaps matching TRBD1 (6 bases). With 3 bases removed from V and 5 bases from J, the gap between germline ends came to 14 bases. CDR3 size: 15 residues. From germline, CDR1 is LGHDT and CDR2 YNNKEL (reference sequence). CDR3 region: CASSQASGGRNTIYF. CDR3 in DNA: TGTGCCAGCAGCCAGGCCTCGGGGGGGCGAAACACCATATATTTT.

The chain has TRBV4-1 and TRBJ1-2; 9 nucleotides match TRBD1. Unmatched junction bases numbered 3, after V lost 0 bases and J lost 4 bases. Germline V gives CDR1 MGHRA, CDR2 YSYEKL. This CDR3 spans 15 amino acids. The CDR3 reads CASSQEQGAVYGYTF. CDR3 coding DNA: TGCGCCAGCAGCCAAGAACAGGGGGCGGTCTATGGCTACACCTTC.

The rearrangement links TRBV10-3 to TRBJ1-2; D is perhaps TRBD1 (6 bases). This CDR3 comprises 12 residues. The germline V gene has CDR1 ENHRY and CDR2 SYGVKD. Trimming took 11 bases from V and 8 from J, leaving 18 bases between them. CDR3 loop: CAFQGTTSGYTF. In nucleotides, the CDR3 is TGTGCCTTCCAAGGGACAACGAGCGGCTACACCTTC.

V is TRBV19 and J is TRBJ2-1; D is perhaps TRBD2 (6 bases). Trimming shortened V by 1 base and J by 4 bases, and 17 bases separated the two germline ends. The CDR3 is made up of 17 amino acids. From germline, CDR1 is LNHDA and CDR2 SQIVND (reference sequence). The CDR3 here is CASSIAPQRAFYNEQFF. CDR3 sequence (DNA): TGTGCCAGTAGTATAGCACCCCAGCGGGCCTTTTACAATGAGCAGTTCTTC.

This CDR3 reads CAWSPPPGQGFSGNSPLHF. For the CDR3, the DNA is TGTGCCTGGAGTCCCCCCCCGGGACAGGGGTTCTCGGGGAATTCACCCCTCCACTTT. The rearrangement joins TRBV30 to TRBJ1-6, with 10 nucleotides matching TRBD1. J gave up 7 bases and V 2 bases, and 17 bases lay outside the gene matches. There are 19 residues in the CDR3. Germline-derived CDR1 and CDR2 are GTSNPN and SVGIG (reference sequence).

V gene TRBV9 combines with J gene TRBJ2-1, with D tentatively TRBD1 (6 bases). The length of the CDR3 is 20 residues. The V and J ends lost 4 bases and 0 bases respectively, with 26 bases between them. Germline assignment: CDR1 SGDLS and CDR2 YYNGEE. This chain's CDR3 is CASSHRQDGIPQVSYNEQFF. As DNA, the CDR3 is TGTGCCAGCAGCCACAGACAGGACGGGATTCCCCAAGTCTCCTACAATGAGCAGTTCTTC.

This clone has a single count. The chain employs TRBV7-3 and TRBJ2-1, with TRBD2 matching over 9 bases. The junction had 3 bases not matched to a gene; V was cut back by 6 bases and J by 9 bases. Germline-derived CDR1 and CDR2 are SGHTA and FQGTGA. The CDR3 totals 12 residues. CDR3 DNA sequence: TGTGCCAGCAGTCCGACTAGCGGTGAGCAGTTCTTC. Protein: CASSPTSGEQFF.

This clone was counted a few times. This sequence joins TRBV5-6 and TRBJ1-1, with 8 bases lining up with TRBD1. CDR3 length: 13 amino acids. In germline, CDR1 is SGHDT, CDR2 YYEEEE. V shed 4 bases and J 4 bases; nucleotides not matched to a gene: 3. CDR3 region: CASSQDRGTEAFF. CDR3 bases: TGTGCCAGCAGCCAAGACAGGGGCACTGAAGCTTTCTTT.

This rearrangement joins TRBV28 to TRBJ1-2, with a tentative D call TRBD1 (6 bases). Looked up from germline, CDR1 is MDHEN and CDR2 is SYDVKM. The CDR3 loop spans 15 amino acids. With 8 bases removed from V and 2 bases from J, the gap between germline ends came to 18 bases. The CDR3 here is CASGPDRPLNYGYTF. DNA of the CDR3: TGTGCCAGCGGACCGGACAGACCCCTAAACTATGGCTACACCTTC.

V gene TRBV7-2 combines with J gene TRBJ2-7; the D gene is possibly TRBD2 (6 bases). The CDR3 is 14 residues long. The V end lost 5 bases, the J end lost 3 bases, and 14 bases lay between the germline ends. The germline CDR1 and CDR2 sequences are SGHTA and FQGNSA. The CDR3 loop reads CASSRDGSLYEQYF. CDR3 nucleotides: TGTGCCAGCAGCCGGGACGGGAGCCTCTACGAGCAGTACTTC.

The genes are TRBV5-1 and TRBJ1-2; 7 nucleotides agree with TRBD1. This CDR3 spans 15 amino acids. The germline V gene encodes CDR1 SGHRS and CDR2 YFSETQ. The V segment lost 2 bases and the J segment 4 bases; nucleotides outside the gene matches: 8. DNA of the CDR3: TGCGCCAGCAGCTTTTCAGGGGGTGGTAGCTATGGCTACACCTTC. This gives the protein CASSFSGGGSYGYTF.

The gene calls are TRBV25-1 and TRBJ2-1; D unclear. Deletions cut 0 bases from V and 4 bases from J, with 7 bases between. There are 14 residues in the CDR3. Germline lookup yields CDR1 MGHDK and CDR2 SYGVNS. The CDR3 here is CASSEYGEYNEQFF. In DNA form, the CDR3 reads TGTGCCAGCAGTGAATATGGAGAGTACAATGAGCAGTTCTTC.

The chain uses TRBV11-2 and TRBJ1-2; 9 bases fit TRBD1. This CDR3 is built from 16 residues. The germline gives CDR1 SGHAT, CDR2 FQNNGV. The ends lost 4 bases at V and 4 bases at J; junction bases unmatched: 10. The CDR3 here is CASSSPGTGTPYGYTF. The CDR3 DNA is TGTGCCAGCAGCTCGCCCGGGACAGGGACCCCCTATGGCTACACCTTC.

V gene TRBV3-1 (or the pseudogene TRBV3-2) combines with J gene TRBJ1-2; the D gene is possibly TRBD1 (6 bases). With 4 bases removed from V and 8 bases from J, the gap between germline ends came to 14 bases. CDR1 LGHDT and CDR2 YNNKEL come from the germline V gene (reference sequence). The CDR3 runs 13 residues. CDR3 bases: TGTGCCAGCAGCCCCAACGGGGGGGCGGGCTACACCTTC. Its protein is CASSPNGGAGYTF.

This chain connects TRBV7-2 to TRBJ1-2, with 8 bases matching TRBD1. The length of the CDR3 is 15 residues. Unmatched junction bases numbered 5, after V lost 1 base and J lost 4 bases. Germline CDR1 reads SGHTA; CDR2 reads FQGNSA. CDR3 loop: CASSLGGQGAYGYTF. The CDR3 DNA follows: TGTGCCAGCAGCTTAGGAGGACAGGGAGCCTATGGCTACACCTTC.

The chain uses TRBV28 and TRBJ2-3; 10 bases align to TRBD2. Per the germline V gene, CDR1 is MDHEN and CDR2 is SYDVKM. The CDR3 has 18 amino acids. V lost 5 bases, J lost 2 bases, and 13 bases stayed unmatched. CDR3 in DNA: TGTGCCAGCAGTGGAGAACCTATAGCGGGGGGTTCCACAGATACGCAGTATTTT. Its translation is CASSGEPIAGGSTDTQYF.

The genes are TRBV5-4 and TRBJ2-7; 7 bases fit TRBD1. CDR3 length: 14 residues. The germline gives CDR1 SGHNT, CDR2 YYREEE (reference sequence). Trimming removed 7 bases from V and 3 bases from J; junction bases left unmatched: 10. CDR3 in amino acids: CASCRQGRIYEQYF. CDR3 nucleotide sequence: TGTGCCAGCTGCCGACAGGGACGAATCTACGAGCAGTACTTC.

The genes are TRBV19 and TRBJ1-5, with a weak D call TRBD1 (6 bases). Germline V gene sequence: CDR1 LNHDA, CDR2 SQIVND (reference sequence). V lost 5 bases and J lost 9, with 23 bases in between. This CDR3 contains 16 residues. The CDR3 sequence is CASSSAGQRGVRPQHF. The CDR3 nucleotides read TGTGCCAGTAGTTCAGCCGGACAGCGTGGTGTTAGGCCCCAGCATTTT.

The V and J genes are TRBV30 and TRBJ2-7, with TRBD1 matching over 7 bases. Germline CDR1 and CDR2: GTSNPN and SVGIG (reference sequence). The CDR3 is 13 amino acids. V gave up 0 bases and J gave up 6 bases; unmatched junction bases: 5. The CDR3 region is CAWSVSGGVEQYF. Here the CDR3 DNA reads TGTGCCTGGAGTGTGTCAGGGGGAGTCGAGCAGTACTTC.

This clone was observed once. The J gene is TRBJ2-5, the V gene TRBV27, with D perhaps matching TRBD2 (5 bases). Per the germline V gene, CDR1 is MNHEY and CDR2 is SMNVEV (reference sequence). The CDR3 covers 14 residues. The V gene lost 5 bases and the J gene lost 4 bases, with 14 bases spanning the gap. CDR3 residues: CASSEADGRETQYF. DNA of the CDR3: TGTGCCAGCAGTGAAGCGGACGGAAGAGAGACCCAGTACTTC.

The chain combines TRBV3-1 (or the pseudogene TRBV3-2) with TRBJ2-3, with 7 positions matching TRBD2. V trimming: 5 bases; J trimming: 0 bases; junction bases outside the gene matches: 5. CDR3 size: 15 residues. Germline V CDR1 and CDR2: LGHDT, YNNKEL (reference sequence). CDR3 DNA sequence: TGTGCCAGCAGCTATACTAGCGCTAGCACAGATACGCAGTATTTT. This encodes CASSYTSASTDTQYF.

This chain links TRBV5-5 with TRBJ2-5; 9 nucleotides align to TRBD1. V was clipped by 3 bases and J by 4 bases; unmatched bases: 7. Germline V gene sequence: CDR1 SGHKS, CDR2 YYEKEE (reference sequence). CDR3 length equals 15 residues. In DNA form, the CDR3 reads TGTGCCAGCAGCTGGGCCGGGACAGGGCGAGAGACCCAGTACTTC. Its translation: CASSWAGTGRETQYF.

The chain combines TRBV7-9 with TRBJ2-7; the match to TRBD1 covers 11 bases. CDR3 length: 14 amino acids. Germline values: CDR1 SEHNR, CDR2 FQNEAQ (reference sequence). V gave up 6 bases and J gave up 3 bases; unmatched junction bases: 4. The CDR3 loop reads CASSDGTGGYEQYF. The DNA of the CDR3 is TGTGCCAGCAGTGACGGGACAGGGGGCTACGAGCAGTACTTC.

The chain couples TRBV10-3 to TRBJ2-7, with D perhaps TRBD1 (5 bases). There are 13 residues in the CDR3. Germline CDR1 and CDR2: ENHRY and SYGVKD. Trimming pared 1 base from V and 2 bases from J, leaving 6 bases between. The CDR3: CAISEWGPYEQYF. The DNA for the CDR3 is TGTGCCATCAGTGAGTGGGGCCCCTACGAGCAGTACTTC.

This clone was found once. The J gene is TRBJ1-1, the V gene TRBV5-1, with a weak D call TRBD1 (6 bases). V shed 0 bases and J shed 4 bases, with 16 bases lying between them. Germline V gene sequence: CDR1 SGHRS, CDR2 YFSETQ. The CDR3 contains 16 residues. In DNA, the CDR3 is TGCGCCAGCAGCTTGGGGGACCGGGGGGCGGGCACTGAAGCTTTCTTT. As protein: CASSLGDRGAGTEAFF.

A word on this clone: One junction end does not reproduce the germline sequence, and a read error may be involved. The chain combines TRBV20-1 with TRBJ2-1; perhaps TRBD2 as D (6 bases). This CDR3 has 10 residues. Looked up from germline, CDR1 is DFQATT and CDR2 is SNEGSKA (reference sequence). CDR3 loop: CSAREGMLVF. CDR3 sequence (DNA): TGCAGTGCTAGGGAGGGTATGCTGGTCTTC.

This rearrangement joins TRBV30 to TRBJ2-7; 7 bases are shared with TRBD2. This CDR3 contains 14 residues. Germline CDR1 is GTSNPN and CDR2 is SVGIG (reference sequence). The trim removed 4 bases at V and 2 bases at J, leaving 8 bases unmatched. CDR3 loop: CAWKVGTNTYEQYF. Written as DNA, the CDR3 is TGTGCCTGGAAAGTAGGGACTAACACCTACGAGCAGTACTTC.

The chain carries TRBV6-5 and TRBJ2-2; 7 bases map to TRBD1. Germline V gene data show CDR1 as MNHEY and CDR2 as SVGAGI. The CDR3 length is 15 residues. Trimming at V came to 2 bases and at J to 3 bases, leaving 3 bases not matched to a gene. The CDR3, as DNA: TGTGCCAGCAGTTACGGGGACAGTTACACCGGGGAGCTGTTTTTT. It codes for CASSYGDSYTGELFF.

This rearrangement joins TRBV11-1 to TRBJ2-5; no clear D. In germline, CDR1 is SGHAT, CDR2 FQDESV (reference sequence). CDR3 length equals 14 residues. The germline V and J ends were trimmed by 2 bases and 1 base, with 8 bases remaining between them. In DNA form, the CDR3 reads TGTGCCAGCAGCTTACGGCGGAGCCAAGAGACCCAGTACTTC. It yields the protein CASSLRRSQETQYF. Together with reference TRBV11-1 and TRBJ2-5, the CDR3 gives the full variable domain: EAEVAQSPRYKITEKSQAVAFWCDPISGHATLYWYRQILGQGPELLVQFQDESVVDDSQLPKDRFSAERLKGVDSTLKIQPAELGDSAMYLCASSLRRSQETQYFGPGTRLLVL.

This chain links TRBV30 with TRBJ1-1, with D possibly TRBD1 on 5 matching bases. The CDR3 has 14 residues. The ends were cut back, 0 bases at V and 5 bases at J, with 13 bases in the middle. In germline, CDR1 is GTSNPN, CDR2 SVGIG (reference sequence). The CDR3 nucleotides read TGTGCCTGGAGTGTGGTCGGGGGACGTACTGAAGCTTTCTTT. Its protein product is CAWSVVGGRTEAFF.